This is a list of T cell receptor beta chains from one sample in a study of cytomegalovirus exposure and HLA in healthy donors. Using immunoSEQ multiplex PCR, the repertoire was profiled, and TCRdb retains in-frame clones only, with some absent. The sample carries some 170,000 clones, around 86% recorded once. Input material: PBMCs. The receptors were gathered from a man between 18 and 35 years old in good health and CMV-seropositive. Each CDR3 is given with its conserved first and last residue. The order of the fields is clone size, CDR3 length, V gene, D gene, J gene, CDR3 protein, CDR3 DNA. D genes are given only for firm matches. Part of the rows lack a size; the others show once, few, many or a class for expanded clones.

abundance: -
len: 13
v_gene: TRBV7-6
d_gene: -
j_gene: TRBJ2-7
CDR3aa: CASSLAGTYEQYF
CDR3nt: TGTGCCAGCAGCTTAGCCGGTACCTACGAGCAGTACTTC

abundance: -
len: 17
v_gene: TRBV6-1
d_gene: TRBD1
j_gene: TRBJ1-1
CDR3aa: CASSEWSRGLMNTEAFF
CDR3nt: TGTGCCAGCAGTGAATGGTCTAGGGGGCTTATGAACACTGAAGCTTTCTTT

abundance: -
len: 14
v_gene: TRBV28
d_gene: TRBD1
j_gene: TRBJ2-7
CDR3aa: CASSLPGQGVEQYF
CDR3nt: TGTGCCAGCAGTCTCCCGGGACAGGGGGTCGAGCAGTACTTC

abundance: -
len: 18
v_gene: TRBV4-2
d_gene: TRBD2
j_gene: TRBJ2-3
CDR3aa: CASSQAGGEIASTDTQYF
CDR3nt: TGTGCCAGCAGCCAAGCCGGGGGGGAGATCGCTAGCACAGATACGCAGTATTTT

abundance: -
len: 14
v_gene: TRBV27
d_gene: -
j_gene: TRBJ1-6
CDR3aa: CASSLSRDNSPLHF
CDR3nt: TGTGCCAGCAGTTTATCACGGGATAATTCACCCCTCCACTTT

abundance: -
len: 19
v_gene: TRBV28
d_gene: TRBD1
j_gene: TRBJ2-2
CDR3aa: CASSGQGLMGIANTGELFF
CDR3nt: TGTGCCAGCAGTGGACAGGGCCTAATGGGGATCGCGAACACCGGGGAGCTGTTTTTT

abundance: -
len: 20
v_gene: TRBV27
d_gene: TRBD2
j_gene: TRBJ2-1
CDR3aa: CASSPLLASGGAGLGNEQFF
CDR3nt: TGTGCCAGCAGTCCCCTCCTGGCTAGCGGGGGGGCCGGGCTGGGCAATGAGCAGTTCTTC

abundance: few
len: 16
v_gene: TRBV2
d_gene: TRBD1
j_gene: TRBJ1-6
CDR3aa: CASSDLQGAENSPLHF
CDR3nt: TGTGCCAGCAGTGATCTACAGGGGGCAGAAAATTCACCCCTCCACTTT

abundance: -
len: 16
v_gene: TRBV15
d_gene: TRBD1
j_gene: TRBJ1-4
CDR3aa: CATSRVLGQGSEKLFF
CDR3nt: TGTGCCACCAGCAGAGTTTTAGGACAGGGGTCTGAAAAACTGTTTTTT

abundance: -
len: 12
v_gene: TRBV7-9
d_gene: TRBD1
j_gene: TRBJ2-1
CDR3aa: CASSLEGAGQFF
CDR3nt: TGTGCCAGCAGCTTAGAGGGGGCGGGGCAGTTCTTC